This T cell receptor beta chain originates from a study of blood T cell repertoires in COVID-19. On the study more broadly: The origin of the acute and convalescent COVID-19 samples was the United States, Italy and Spain. T cells, B-cell-depleted T cells, or PBMCs provided the cDNA or gDNA that served as material.

Original data processing: Estimation of nucleated cell counts relied on the amplification of reference gene primers. TCRdb keeps only in-frame clones here, not all; method: immunoSEQ multiplex PCR. The D gene and trimming were derived from the DNA, and the V and J assignments and clone size from that table. The sample lists a few hundred thousand clones; approximately 80% were seen once. Germline assignment: CDR1 SGHDT and CDR2 YYEEEE. Unmatched junction bases numbered 7, after V lost 5 bases and J lost 8 bases. The CDR3 is 13 residues long. The receptor was derived from a human donor in a cohort sampled during active COVID-19. The rearrangement uses TRBV5-6 and TRBJ1-2, with 9 bases lining up with TRBD1. Sequenced material: peripheral blood. CDR3 sequence reads: CASRTTGGQGYTF. The CDR3 nucleotides read TGTGCCAGCAGGACGACAGGGGGACAAGGCTACACCTTC.